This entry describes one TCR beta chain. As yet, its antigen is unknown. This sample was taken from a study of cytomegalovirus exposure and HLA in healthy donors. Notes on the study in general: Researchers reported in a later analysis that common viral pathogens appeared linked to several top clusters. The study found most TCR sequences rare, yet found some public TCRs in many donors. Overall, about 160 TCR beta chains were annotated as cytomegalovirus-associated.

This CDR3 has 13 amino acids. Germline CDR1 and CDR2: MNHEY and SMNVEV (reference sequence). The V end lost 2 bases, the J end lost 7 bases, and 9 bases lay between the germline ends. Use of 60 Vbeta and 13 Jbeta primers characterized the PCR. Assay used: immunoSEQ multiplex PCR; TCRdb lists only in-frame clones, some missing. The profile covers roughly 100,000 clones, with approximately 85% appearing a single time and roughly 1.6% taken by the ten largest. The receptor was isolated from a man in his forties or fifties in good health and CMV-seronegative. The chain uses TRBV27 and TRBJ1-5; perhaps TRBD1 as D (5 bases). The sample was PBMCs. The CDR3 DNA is TGTGCCAGCAGTTTAGTCAGGGCCCAGCCCCAGCATTTT. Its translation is CASSLVRAQPQHF.